A selection of T cell receptor beta chains follows, all from one sample in a study of blood T cell repertoires in COVID-19. Profiling relied on immunoSEQ multiplex PCR, and the TCRdb table lists in-frame clones only, not all of them. In the table there are 55,000 to 75,000 clones, roughly 80% of which are singletons. The sample consisted of peripheral blood. These receptors were obtained from a man aged 80 or over with COVID-19, enrolled during active disease. The CDR3 runs from the conserved cysteine through the conserved F or W. Each record gives: clone size, J gene, V gene, D gene, CDR3 protein, CDR3 DNA. D genes are given only for firm matches. A row's size may be missing; if present it is once, few, many or a size class.

clone_size: -; j_call: TRBJ1-1; v_call: TRBV9; d_call: -; cdr3_aa: CASSADPQGPRGNTEAFF; cdr3_nt: TGTGCCAGCAGCGCCGACCCCCAGGGGCCAAGGGGGAACACTGAAGCTTTCTTT
clone_size: -; j_call: TRBJ1-5; v_call: TRBV19; d_call: -; cdr3_aa: CASSSRQEGNQPQHF; cdr3_nt: TGTGCCAGTAGCTCCCGACAGGAAGGGAATCAGCCCCAGCATTTT
clone_size: -; j_call: TRBJ1-4; v_call: TRBV4-3; d_call: TRBD1; cdr3_aa: CASSPDRTNEKLFF; cdr3_nt: TGCGCCAGCAGCCCGGACAGGACTAATGAAAAACTGTTTTTT
clone_size: few; j_call: TRBJ1-5; v_call: TRBV28; d_call: -; cdr3_aa: CASNSGGSNQPQHF; cdr3_nt: TGTGCCAGCAATTCCGGGGGGAGCAATCAGCCCCAGCATTTT
clone_size: -; j_call: TRBJ1-5; v_call: TRBV5-1; d_call: TRBD1; cdr3_aa: CASSPVGGVDQPQHF; cdr3_nt: TGCGCCAGCAGCCCAGTAGGGGGCGTAGATCAGCCCCAGCATTTT
clone_size: -; j_call: TRBJ1-3; v_call: TRBV4-3; d_call: -; cdr3_aa: CASSQANPGLSGNTIYF; cdr3_nt: TGCGCCAGCAGCCAAGCTAATCCCGGTCTCTCTGGAAACACCATATATTTT
clone_size: -; j_call: TRBJ2-2; v_call: TRBV27; d_call: TRBD2; cdr3_aa: CASSSSLAGITGELFF; cdr3_nt: TGTGCCAGCAGTTCGTCACTAGCGGGAATCACCGGGGAGCTGTTTTTT
clone_size: -; j_call: TRBJ1-4; v_call: TRBV9; d_call: -; cdr3_aa: CASSPSLGRTPADEKLFF; cdr3_nt: TGTGCCAGCAGCCCGTCCTTGGGTCGGACACCGGCTGATGAAAAACTGTTTTTT
clone_size: -; j_call: TRBJ1-5; v_call: TRBV5-1; d_call: TRBD1; cdr3_aa: CASSLEGAQPQHF; cdr3_nt: TGCGCCAGCAGCTTGGAGGGGGCGCAGCCCCAGCATTTT
clone_size: few; j_call: TRBJ1-2; v_call: TRBV11-2; d_call: -; cdr3_aa: CASSPRGVYGYTF; cdr3_nt: TGTGCCAGCAGCCCCCGGGGGGTGTATGGCTACACCTTC